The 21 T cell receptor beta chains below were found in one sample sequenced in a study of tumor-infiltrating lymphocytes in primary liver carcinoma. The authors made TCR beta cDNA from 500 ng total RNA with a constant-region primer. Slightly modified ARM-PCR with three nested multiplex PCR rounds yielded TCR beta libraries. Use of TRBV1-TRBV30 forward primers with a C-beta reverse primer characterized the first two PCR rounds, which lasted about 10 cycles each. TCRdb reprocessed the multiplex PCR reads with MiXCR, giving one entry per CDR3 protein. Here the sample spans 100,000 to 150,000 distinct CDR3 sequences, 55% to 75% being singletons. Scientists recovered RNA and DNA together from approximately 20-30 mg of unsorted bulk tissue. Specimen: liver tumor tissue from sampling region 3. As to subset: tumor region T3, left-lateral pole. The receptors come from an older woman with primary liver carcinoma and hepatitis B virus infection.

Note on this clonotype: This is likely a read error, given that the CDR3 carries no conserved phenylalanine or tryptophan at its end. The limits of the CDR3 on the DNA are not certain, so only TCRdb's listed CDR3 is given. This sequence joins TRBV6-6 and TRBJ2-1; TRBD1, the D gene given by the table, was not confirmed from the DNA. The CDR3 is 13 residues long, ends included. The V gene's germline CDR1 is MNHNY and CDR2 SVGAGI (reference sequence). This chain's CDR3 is CASSKGQGREQFS.

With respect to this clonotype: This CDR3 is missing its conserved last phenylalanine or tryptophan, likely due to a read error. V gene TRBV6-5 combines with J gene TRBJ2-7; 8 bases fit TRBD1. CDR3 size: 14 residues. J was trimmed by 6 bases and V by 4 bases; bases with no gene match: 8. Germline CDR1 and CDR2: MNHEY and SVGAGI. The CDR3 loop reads CASSFKGQEAEQYL. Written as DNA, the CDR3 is TGTGCCAGCAGTTTTAAGGGACAGGAGGCCGAGCAGTACTTA.

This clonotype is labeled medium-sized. CDR3 nucleotides: TGTGCCAGCAGCTTATTTCCAGGTGGGGAGACCCAGTACTTC. Translating gives CASSLFPGGETQYF. The chain links TRBV11-2 to TRBJ2-5; no clear D. V was pared by 2 bases and J by 5 bases, with 12 bases between. The germline gives CDR1 SGHAT, CDR2 FQNNGV. This CDR3 has 14 amino acids.

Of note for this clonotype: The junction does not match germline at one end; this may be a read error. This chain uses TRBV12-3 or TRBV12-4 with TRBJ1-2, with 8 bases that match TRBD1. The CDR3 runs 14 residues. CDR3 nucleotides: TGTGCCAGCGGTTTACGGGACAGGAACTATGGCTACATCTTC. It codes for CASGLRDRNYGYIF.

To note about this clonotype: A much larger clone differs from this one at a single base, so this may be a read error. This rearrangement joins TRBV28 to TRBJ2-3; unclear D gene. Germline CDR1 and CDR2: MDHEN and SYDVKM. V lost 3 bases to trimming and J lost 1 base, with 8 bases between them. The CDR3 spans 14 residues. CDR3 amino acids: CASSFLGGTDTQYF. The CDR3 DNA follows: TGTGCCAGCAGTTTTCTCGGAGGCACAGATACGCAGTATTTT.

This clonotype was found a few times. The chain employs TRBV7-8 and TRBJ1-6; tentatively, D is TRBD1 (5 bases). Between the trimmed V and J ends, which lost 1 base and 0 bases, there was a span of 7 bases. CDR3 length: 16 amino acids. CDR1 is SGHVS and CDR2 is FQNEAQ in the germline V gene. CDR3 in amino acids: CASSLGQGSYNSPLHF. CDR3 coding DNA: TGTGCCAGCAGCTTAGGGCAGGGCTCCTATAATTCACCCCTCCACTTT.

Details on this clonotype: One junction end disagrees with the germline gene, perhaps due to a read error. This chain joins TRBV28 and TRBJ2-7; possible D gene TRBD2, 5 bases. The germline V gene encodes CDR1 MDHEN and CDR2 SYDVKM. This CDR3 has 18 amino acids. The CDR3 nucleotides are TGTGCCAGCGGTTTCTCCGGGCTCAACTCGAGGAGGTCCTACGAGCAGTACTTC. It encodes CASGFSGLNSRRSYEQYF.

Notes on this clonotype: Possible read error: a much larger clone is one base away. The CDR3 loop is CASRSRETYNEQSF. The CDR3 nucleotides are TGTGCCAGCAGAAGCAGGGAGACCTACAATGAGCAGTCCTTC. V and J are TRBV28 and TRBJ2-1; D possibly matches TRBD1 or TRBD2 (5 bases each). CDR3 size: 14 residues. CDR1 is MDHEN and CDR2 is SYDVKM in the germline V gene.

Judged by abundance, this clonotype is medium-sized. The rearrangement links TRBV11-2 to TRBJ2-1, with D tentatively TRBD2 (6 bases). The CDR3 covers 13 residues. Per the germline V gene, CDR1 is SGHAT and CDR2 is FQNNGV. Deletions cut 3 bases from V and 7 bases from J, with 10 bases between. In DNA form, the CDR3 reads TGTGCCAGCAGCTTCCTCCGGGAGAATGAGCAGTTCTTC. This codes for CASSFLRENEQFF. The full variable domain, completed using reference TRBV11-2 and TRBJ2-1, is EAGVAQSPRYKIIEKRQSVAFWCNPISGHATLYWYQQILGQGPKLLIQFQNNGVVDDSQLPKDRFSAERLKGVDSTLKIQPAKLEDSAVYLCASSFLRENEQFFGPGTRLTVL.

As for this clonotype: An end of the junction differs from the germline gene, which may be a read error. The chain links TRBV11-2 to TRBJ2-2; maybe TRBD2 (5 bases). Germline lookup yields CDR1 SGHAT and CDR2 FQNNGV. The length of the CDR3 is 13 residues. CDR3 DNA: TGTGCCAGCAGCCATGGCAACACCGGGGAGCTGCTTTTC. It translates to CASSHGNTGELLF.

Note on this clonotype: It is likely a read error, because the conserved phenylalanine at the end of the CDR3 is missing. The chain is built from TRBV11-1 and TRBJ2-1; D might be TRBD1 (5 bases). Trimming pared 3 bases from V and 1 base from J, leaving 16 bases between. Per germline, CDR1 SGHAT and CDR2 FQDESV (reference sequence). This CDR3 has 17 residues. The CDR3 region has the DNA TGTGCCAGCAGCTTCACAGGTGTATCCCTATCCTACAATGAGCAGTTCTCC. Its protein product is CASSFTGVSLSYNEQFS.

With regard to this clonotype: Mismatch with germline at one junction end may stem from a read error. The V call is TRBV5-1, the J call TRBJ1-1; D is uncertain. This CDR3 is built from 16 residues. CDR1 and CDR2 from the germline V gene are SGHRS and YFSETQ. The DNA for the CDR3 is TGCGCCAGCAGCTTGTCAGGAGGGAGAGGAAACACTGAAGCTTTATTT. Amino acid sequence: CASSLSGGRGNTEALF.

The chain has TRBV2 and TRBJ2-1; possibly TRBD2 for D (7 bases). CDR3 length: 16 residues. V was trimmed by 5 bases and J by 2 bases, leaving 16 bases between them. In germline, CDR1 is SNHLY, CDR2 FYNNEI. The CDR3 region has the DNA TGTGCCAGCAGTCGATCGGCGGGGGCGGCCTACAATGAGCAGTTCTTC. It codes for CASSRSAGAAYNEQFF. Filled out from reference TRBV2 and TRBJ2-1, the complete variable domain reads EPEVTQTPSHQVTQMGQEVILRCVPISNHLYFYWYRQILGQKVEFLVSFYNNEISEKSEIFDDQFSVERPDGSNFTLKIRSTKLEDSAMYFCASSRSAGAAYNEQFFGPGTRLTVL.

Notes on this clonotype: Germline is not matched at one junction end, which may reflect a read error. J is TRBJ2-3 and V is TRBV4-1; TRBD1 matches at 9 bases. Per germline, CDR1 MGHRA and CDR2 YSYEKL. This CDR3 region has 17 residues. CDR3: CASSQGPYRGRADTQYF. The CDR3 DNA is TGTGCCAGCAGCCAAGGTCCCTACAGGGGGCGAGCGGATACACAGTATTTT.

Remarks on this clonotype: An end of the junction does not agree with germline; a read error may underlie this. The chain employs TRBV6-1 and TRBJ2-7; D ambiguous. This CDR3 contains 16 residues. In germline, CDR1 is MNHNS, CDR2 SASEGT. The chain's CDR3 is CASNESRLRRDYEQYF. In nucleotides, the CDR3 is TGTGCCAGCAATGAAAGCAGGTTGCGTAGGGACTACGAGCAGTACTTC.

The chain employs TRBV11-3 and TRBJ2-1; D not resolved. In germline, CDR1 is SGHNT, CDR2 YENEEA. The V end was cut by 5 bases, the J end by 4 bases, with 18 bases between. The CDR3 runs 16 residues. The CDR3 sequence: CASSLPGDSSYNEQFF. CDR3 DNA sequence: TGTGCCAGCAGCCTCCCCGGAGATTCCAGTTACAATGAGCAGTTCTTC.

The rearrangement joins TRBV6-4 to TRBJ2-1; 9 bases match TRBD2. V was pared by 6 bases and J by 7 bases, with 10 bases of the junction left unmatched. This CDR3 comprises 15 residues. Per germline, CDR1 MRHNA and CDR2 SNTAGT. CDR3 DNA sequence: TGTGCCAGCAGCCGAACAGCGGGAGGAGGGAATGAGCAGTTCTTC. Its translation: CASSRTAGGGNEQFF.

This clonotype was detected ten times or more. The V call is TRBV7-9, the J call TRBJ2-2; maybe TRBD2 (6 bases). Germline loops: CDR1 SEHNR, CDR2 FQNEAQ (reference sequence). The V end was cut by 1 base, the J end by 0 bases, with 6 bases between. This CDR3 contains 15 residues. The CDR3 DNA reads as TGTGCCAGCAGCTTAGGACTAGCGAACACCGGGGAGCTGTTTTTT. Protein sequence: CASSLGLANTGELFF.

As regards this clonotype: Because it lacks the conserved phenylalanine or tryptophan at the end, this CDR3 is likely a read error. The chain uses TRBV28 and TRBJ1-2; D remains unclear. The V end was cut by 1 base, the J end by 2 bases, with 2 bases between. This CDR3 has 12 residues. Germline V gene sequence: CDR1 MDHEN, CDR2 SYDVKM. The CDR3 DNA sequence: TGTGCCAGCAGTTTATCAAACTATGGCTACACCCTC. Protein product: CASSLSNYGYTL.

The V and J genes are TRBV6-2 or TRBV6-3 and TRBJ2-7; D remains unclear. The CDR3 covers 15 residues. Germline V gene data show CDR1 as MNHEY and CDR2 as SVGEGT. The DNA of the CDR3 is TGTGTTAGCAGTGACCCTTTATCGCGATCGTACGAGCAGTACTTC. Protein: CVSSDPLSRSYEQYF.

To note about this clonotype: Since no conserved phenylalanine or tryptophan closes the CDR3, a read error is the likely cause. The chain's CDR3 is CASSSRTSGRGKQFL. DNA of the CDR3: TGTGCCAGCAGTTCCAGGACTAGCGGGAGGGGTAAGCAGTTCCTC. The V call is TRBV6-5, the J call TRBJ2-1, with 15 bases matching TRBD2. The trim removed 4 bases at V and 11 bases at J, leaving 6 bases unmatched. In germline, CDR1 is MNHEY, CDR2 SVGAGI. The length of the CDR3 is 15 residues.